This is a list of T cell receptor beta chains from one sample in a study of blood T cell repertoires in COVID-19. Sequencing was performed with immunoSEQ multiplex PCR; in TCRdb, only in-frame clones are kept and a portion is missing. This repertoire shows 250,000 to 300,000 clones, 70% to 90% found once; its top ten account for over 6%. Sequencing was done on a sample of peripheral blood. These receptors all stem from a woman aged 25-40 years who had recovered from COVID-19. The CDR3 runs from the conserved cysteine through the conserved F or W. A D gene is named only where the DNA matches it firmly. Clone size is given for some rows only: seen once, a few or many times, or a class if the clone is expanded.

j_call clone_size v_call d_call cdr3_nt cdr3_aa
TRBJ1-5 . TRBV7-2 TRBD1 TGTGCCAGCAGCGTAGGACAGGGGCAGCCCCAGCATTTT CASSVGQGQPQHF
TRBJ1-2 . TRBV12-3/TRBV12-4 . TGTGCCAGCAGTTTATTGGCGGGGAATGGCTACACCTTC CASSLLAGNGYTF
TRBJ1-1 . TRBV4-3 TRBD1 TGCGCCAGCAGCCAAGGGGGACAGGGGGGATATGAAGCTTTCTTT CASSQGGQGGYEAFF
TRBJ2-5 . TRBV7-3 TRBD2 TGTGCCAGCAGCTTACTGGGCGGGGGTAGGGAGACCCAGTACTTC CASSLLGGGRETQYF
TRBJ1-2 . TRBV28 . TGTGCCAGCAGTCTCCCAGGCAACTATGGCTACACCTTC CASSLPGNYGYTF
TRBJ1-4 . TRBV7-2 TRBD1 TGTGCCAGCAGCTTATCTTCAGGGGGGAGTGAAAAACTGTTTTTT CASSLSSGGSEKLFF
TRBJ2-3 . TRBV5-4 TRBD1 TGTGCCAGCAGCTTGGAGGGGACAGGGACCACAGATACGCAGTATTTT CASSLEGTGTTDTQYF
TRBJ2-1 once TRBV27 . TGTGCCAGCAGTTTACAGGAATACAATGAGCAGTTCTTC CASSLQEYNEQFF
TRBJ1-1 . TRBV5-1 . TGCGCCAGCAGCTCTCCAGGGTACAACACTGAAGCTTTCTTT CASSSPGYNTEAFF
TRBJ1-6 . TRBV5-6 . TGTGCCAGCAGCTTCGCCGGTTCACCCCTCCACTTT CASSFAGSPLHF
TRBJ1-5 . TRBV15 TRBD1 TGTGCCACCAGCCGAGGGGGCAGGGGGAGCAATCAGCCCCAGCATTTT CATSRGGRGSNQPQHF
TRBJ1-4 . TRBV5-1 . TGCGCCAGCAGCCCCTTTATTCAGGGGAGAGCAACTAATGAAAAACTGTTTTTT CASSPFIQGRATNEKLFF